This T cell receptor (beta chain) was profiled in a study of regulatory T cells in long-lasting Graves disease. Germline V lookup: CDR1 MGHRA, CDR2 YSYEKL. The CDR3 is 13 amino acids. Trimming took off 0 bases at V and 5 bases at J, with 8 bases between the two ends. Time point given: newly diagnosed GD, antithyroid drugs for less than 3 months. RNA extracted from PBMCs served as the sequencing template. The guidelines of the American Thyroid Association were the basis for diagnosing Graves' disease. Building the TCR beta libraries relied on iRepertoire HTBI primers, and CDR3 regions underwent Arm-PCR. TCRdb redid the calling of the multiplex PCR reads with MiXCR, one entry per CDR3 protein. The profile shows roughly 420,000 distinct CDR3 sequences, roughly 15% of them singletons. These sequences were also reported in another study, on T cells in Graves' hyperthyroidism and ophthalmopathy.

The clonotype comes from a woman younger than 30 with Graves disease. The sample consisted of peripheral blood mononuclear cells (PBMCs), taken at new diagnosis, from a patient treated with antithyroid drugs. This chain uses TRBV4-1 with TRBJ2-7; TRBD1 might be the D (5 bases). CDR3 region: CASSQELTDEQYF. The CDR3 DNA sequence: TGCGCCAGCAGCCAAGAATTGACAGACGAGCAGTACTTC.